These 5 T cell receptor beta chains share one sample of origin, sequenced in a study of radiotherapy plus CTLA-4 blockade in lung cancer. Sequencing was performed with immunoSEQ multiplex PCR; in TCRdb, only in-frame clones are kept and a portion is missing. This repertoire shows roughly 62,000 clones, 60% to 80% found once; its top ten account for roughly 4.7%. Sequencing was performed on peripheral blood, taken from a patient treated with radiotherapy plus ipilimumab. These receptor sequences come from a human donor with non-small cell lung cancer who had a complete response to radiotherapy plus ipilimumab.

V and J are TRBV11-3 and TRBJ2-5, with 7 positions matching TRBD2. The CDR3 is 16 amino acids. Trimming removed 7 bases from V and 2 bases from J; junction bases left unmatched: 13. The V gene's germline CDR1 is SGHNT and CDR2 YENEEA. CDR3 sequence reads: CASTPRSGGGQETQYF. The CDR3 bases are TGTGCCAGCACCCCCCGGAGCGGCGGGGGACAAGAGACCCAGTACTTC.

This chain connects TRBV6-5 to TRBJ2-7; TRBD1 matches at 7 bases. The CDR3 runs to 14 residues. Losses at the gene ends were 4 bases for V and 4 bases for J; bases not matched to a gene: 7. Germline CDR1 is MNHEY and CDR2 is SVGAGI. Written as DNA, the CDR3 is TGTGCCAGCAGTTTAACAGGGGCACCATACGAGCAGTACTTC. Its protein is CASSLTGAPYEQYF.

This rearrangement joins TRBV19 to TRBJ1-5; 7 nucleotides line up with TRBD1. This CDR3 is 15 amino acids long. Germline loops: CDR1 LNHDA, CDR2 SQIVND (reference sequence). J lost 3 bases, V lost 3 bases, and 5 bases had no gene match. The CDR3 loop is CASSIVTGINQPQHF. The CDR3 DNA reads as TGTGCCAGTAGTATCGTGACAGGGATCAATCAGCCCCAGCATTTT.

This clone appeared once. The V gene is TRBV10-3, the J gene TRBJ1-4; D unclear. Trimming stripped 5 bases from V and 0 bases from J, with 10 bases between. The CDR3 totals 15 residues. The germline gives CDR1 ENHRY, CDR2 SYGVKD. CDR3: CAISIVNATNEKLFF. The CDR3 DNA reads as TGTGCCATCAGTATCGTGAACGCAACTAATGAAAAACTGTTTTTT.

This clone was detected a few times. V is TRBV6-1 and J is TRBJ2-3; tentatively, D is TRBD2 (6 bases). This CDR3 is 17 amino acids long. Germline CDR1 is MNHNS and CDR2 is SASEGT. V lost 4 bases to trimming and J lost 1 base, with 18 bases between them. This CDR3 is CASSGKRRPGGTDTQYF. CDR3 bases: TGTGCCAGCAGTGGGAAGAGGAGGCCGGGGGGCACAGATACGCAGTATTTT.